A selection of T cell receptor beta chains follows, all from one sample in a study of blood T cell repertoires in COVID-19. Only in-frame clones appear in the TCRdb table, and some are missing; sequencing was by immunoSEQ multiplex PCR. This table has 56,000 or so clones, about 89% appearing once. The source material was peripheral blood. The receptors were gathered from a human donor in a cohort sampled during active COVID-19. Each CDR3 is given with its conserved first and last residue. D genes are given only for firm matches. For some rows the clone size is stated as once, few or many, or as a class when expanded; others skip it.

V gene	D gene	clone size	J gene	CDR3 protein	CDR3 DNA
TRBV4-1	-	-	TRBJ2-7	CASRRLYRDTYEQYF	TGCGCCAGCAGACGCCTTTACCGGGACACCTACGAGCAGTACTTC
TRBV7-9	TRBD2	-	TRBJ2-3	CASSVTSGGRTDTQYF	TGTGCCAGCAGCGTAACTAGCGGGGGGCGCACAGATACGCAGTATTTT
TRBV2	TRBD1	few	TRBJ2-3	CASIVEGANTQYF	TGTGCCAGCATTGTCGAGGGGGCCAATACGCAGTATTTT
TRBV7-6	TRBD1	-	TRBJ1-5	CASSKTGDQPQHF	TGTGCCAGCAGCAAGACAGGGGATCAGCCCCAGCATTTT
TRBV11-3	TRBD1	-	TRBJ2-7	CASSHRDSGEQYF	TGTGCCAGCAGCCATCGGGACAGTGGCGAGCAGTACTTC
TRBV9	TRBD2	-	TRBJ2-2	CASSATGGSVGVNTGELFF	TGTGCCAGCAGCGCCACCGGGGGGTCGGTGGGGGTTAACACCGGGGAGCTGTTTTTT
TRBV6-5	-	-	TRBJ2-1	CASSPGTGYNEQFF	TGTGCCAGCAGCCCCGGGACTGGTTACAATGAGCAGTTCTTC
TRBV3-1/TRBV3-2	TRBD2	-	TRBJ2-3	CASSLPGLATDTQYF	TGTGCCAGCAGTCTCCCGGGACTAGCGACAGATACGCAGTATTTT
TRBV19	TRBD1	-	TRBJ2-3	CASKSTGGFGTDTQYF	TGTGCCAGTAAATCGACAGGGGGATTTGGCACAGATACGCAGTATTTT
TRBV6-5	-	-	TRBJ1-6	CATEGVNSYNSPLHF	TGTGCCACAGAGGGGGTCAACTCCTATAATTCACCCCTCCACTTT
TRBV2	TRBD1	-	TRBJ2-7	CASTGTPGTGLYEQYF	TGTGCCAGCACGGGAACACCCGGGACAGGGCTGTACGAGCAGTACTTC
TRBV7-2	TRBD2	-	TRBJ2-7	CASSLASGGRWSYEQYF	TGTGCCAGCAGCTTAGCTAGCGGGGGCCGGTGGAGCTACGAGCAGTACTTC
TRBV14	TRBD2	-	TRBJ2-7	CASSPRGEGYEQYF	TGTGCCAGCAGCCCCCGCGGGGAGGGCTACGAGCAGTACTTC
TRBV25-1	-	-	TRBJ2-1	CASSEPSGRGRYNEQFF	TGTGCCAGCAGCGAACCTTCGGGCAGGGGCCGTTACAATGAGCAGTTCTTC
TRBV6-2/TRBV6-3	TRBD1	-	TRBJ2-5	CASSRDRGETQYF	TGTGCCAGCAGCCGGGACAGGGGAGAGACCCAGTACTTC
TRBV9	TRBD1	-	TRBJ1-2	CASSPGGFDNYGYTF	TGTGCCAGCAGCCCAGGGGGATTCGATAACTATGGCTACACCTTC
TRBV19	TRBD2	-	TRBJ2-1	CASSIVLAGGQNEQFF	TGTGCCAGTAGTATAGTTCTAGCGGGGGGGCAGAATGAGCAGTTCTTC
TRBV5-1	TRBD2	-	TRBJ2-5	CASTRTSGKETQYF	TGCGCCAGCACCCGGACTAGCGGGAAAGAGACCCAGTACTTC
TRBV5-6	-	-	TRBJ2-2	CASSLYRELNGELFF	TGTGCCAGCAGCTTGTATAGGGAGTTGAACGGGGAGCTGTTTTTT
TRBV6-5	TRBD1	-	TRBJ1-1	CASSPSEDRGTEAFF	TGTGCCAGCAGCCCCTCTGAGGACAGGGGCACTGAAGCTTTCTTT
TRBV30	-	-	TRBJ1-5	CAWSVRKVRGNQPQHF	TGTGCCTGGAGTGTACGTAAGGTACGGGGCAATCAGCCCCAGCATTTT
TRBV6-5	TRBD1	once	TRBJ2-7	CASSYSGQVSYEQYF	TGTGCCAGCAGTTACTCGGGACAGGTCTCCTACGAGCAGTACTTC
TRBV7-3	-	-	TRBJ2-2	CASSLMARFEAGELFF	TGTGCCAGCAGCTTAATGGCTAGATTCGAGGCCGGGGAGCTGTTTTTT
TRBV5-1	TRBD1	-	TRBJ1-2	CASRPRTGENYGYTF	TGCGCCAGCAGACCTAGGACAGGGGAGAACTATGGCTACACCTTC
TRBV5-1	TRBD1	once	TRBJ2-1	CASSMDRYGNEQFF	TGCGCCAGCAGCATGGACAGGTACGGAAATGAGCAGTTCTTC
TRBV7-2	-	-	TRBJ2-2	CASSHPSGSANTGELFF	TGTGCCAGCAGCCACCCATCAGGGTCCGCGAACACCGGGGAGCTGTTTTTT
TRBV19	-	few	TRBJ2-1	CASSMRGSSDEQFF	TGTGCCAGTAGTATGCGGGGATCTTCAGATGAGCAGTTCTTC
TRBV5-5	TRBD1	-	TRBJ1-1	CASSSLDRGLNTEAFF	TGTGCCAGCAGCTCATTGGACAGGGGCCTGAACACTGAAGCTTTCTTT
TRBV19	TRBD1	-	TRBJ2-1	CASSGRGTGGIRYNEQFF	TGTGCCAGTAGTGGGCGAGGGACAGGGGGCATAAGGTACAATGAGCAGTTCTTC
TRBV3-1/TRBV3-2	-	-	TRBJ2-1	CASSQEGGSISYNEQFF	TGTGCCAGCAGCCAAGAAGGAGGATCAATCTCCTACAATGAGCAGTTCTTC
TRBV27	-	-	TRBJ1-1	CASSLQGRLNTEAFF	TGTGCCAGCAGTTTACAGGGGCGATTGAACACTGAAGCTTTCTTT
TRBV18	TRBD1	-	TRBJ1-5	CASSPGQGNQPQHF	TGTGCCAGCTCACCAGGACAGGGAAATCAGCCCCAGCATTTT
TRBV2	-	-	TRBJ1-1	CASSEEGVGNTEAFF	TGTGCCAGCAGTGAGGAGGGAGTGGGGAACACTGAAGCTTTCTTT
TRBV19	TRBD1	-	TRBJ1-2	CASRSGQGKLGYTF	TGTGCCAGTCGATCTGGACAGGGAAAATTAGGCTACACCTTC
TRBV6-5	-	-	TRBJ1-4	CASKSGSNEKLFF	TGTGCCAGCAAGTCAGGCTCTAATGAAAAACTGTTTTTT
TRBV15	-	-	TRBJ1-6	CATSREQGGSPLHF	TGTGCCACCAGCAGAGAGCAGGGTGGTTCACCCCTCCACTTT
TRBV7-2	TRBD2	-	TRBJ2-7	CASSLAISGGLHEQYF	TGTGCCAGCAGCTTAGCTATTAGCGGGGGGCTCCACGAGCAGTACTTC
TRBV27	TRBD1	-	TRBJ2-7	CASSFQGQGLYEQYF	TGTGCCAGCAGTTTCCAGGGACAGGGTCTCTACGAGCAGTACTTC
TRBV18	-	once	TRBJ2-2	CASSPREPGELFF	TGTGCCAGCTCACCGAGGGAACCCGGGGAGCTGTTTTTT